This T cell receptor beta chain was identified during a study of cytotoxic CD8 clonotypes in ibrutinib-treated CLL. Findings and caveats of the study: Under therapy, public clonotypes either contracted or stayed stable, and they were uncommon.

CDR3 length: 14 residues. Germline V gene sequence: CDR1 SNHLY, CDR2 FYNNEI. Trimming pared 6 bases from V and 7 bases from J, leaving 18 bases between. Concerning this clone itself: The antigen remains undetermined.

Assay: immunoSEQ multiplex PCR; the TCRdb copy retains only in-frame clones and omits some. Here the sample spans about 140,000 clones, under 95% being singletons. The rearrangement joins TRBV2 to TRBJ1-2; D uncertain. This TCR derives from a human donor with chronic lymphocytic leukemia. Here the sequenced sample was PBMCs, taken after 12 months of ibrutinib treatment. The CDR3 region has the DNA TGTGCCAGCAGACCGGGCCGAAGCAGGCGTGGCTACACCTTC. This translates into CASRPGRSRRGYTF.